This T cell receptor beta chain is from a study of blood T cells in healthy people across ages. Through a sample-barcoded 5' primer and a J-beta primer mix, a second PCR was run for about 6 to 12 cycles. TCRdb recomputed calls from the 5' RACE reads with MiXCR, one row per CDR3 protein. The sample lists some 1.1 million distinct CDR3 sequences, 35% to 45% seen once, with around 13% in the top ten. Sequencing used blood. This TCR came from a young man in good health.

The CDR3 sequence is CSARGAPGDEQFF. DNA for the CDR3: TGCAGTGCTAGAGGAGCACCCGGAGATGAGCAGTTCTTC. The chain is built from TRBV20-1 and TRBJ2-1; D remains ambiguous. The CDR3 has 13 residues. Germline V lookup: CDR1 DFQATT, CDR2 SNEGSKA (reference sequence). V was pared by 1 base and J by 8 bases, with 12 bases between.